The rows below give T cell receptor beta chains drawn from one sample of a study of blood T cell repertoires in COVID-19. Assay: immunoSEQ multiplex PCR; the TCRdb copy retains only in-frame clones and omits some. The repertoire consists of about 220,000 clones, with about 86% occurring once and the leading ten covering more than 2.5%. The specimen sequenced was peripheral blood. These TCRs come from a woman aged 25 to 39 who had recovered from COVID-19. Both conserved end residues are part of each CDR3. The D gene is left open where the match is weak. Clone size is given for some rows only: seen once, a few or many times, or a class if the clone is expanded.

clone_size	v_call	j_call	d_call	cdr3_aa	cdr3_nt
NA	TRBV7-9	TRBJ2-7	TRBD1	CASSLGDRGGYEQYF	TGTGCCAGCAGCTTAGGGGACAGGGGTGGATACGAGCAGTACTTC
NA	TRBV30	TRBJ1-1	NA	CAWSVEVRNTEAFF	TGTGCCTGGAGTGTAGAGGTGCGGAACACTGAAGCTTTCTTT
few	TRBV19	TRBJ1-1	TRBD1	CASSGDRVKAFF	TGTGCCAGTAGTGGCGACAGGGTTAAAGCTTTCTTT
NA	TRBV6-2/TRBV6-3	TRBJ1-1	NA	CASSPLTDRTNEAFF	TGTGCCAGCAGTCCCTTAACCGACAGGACCAATGAAGCTTTCTTT
NA	TRBV29-1	TRBJ1-1	NA	CSVEVGAGTEAFF	TGCAGCGTTGAAGTGGGGGCAGGCACTGAAGCTTTCTTT
NA	TRBV14	TRBJ1-1	NA	CASSIDGEGGTEAFF	TGTGCCAGCAGCATAGACGGGGAAGGTGGCACTGAAGCTTTCTTT
NA	TRBV6-6	TRBJ2-1	TRBD2	CASSLLPGLAGVWEQFF	TGTGCCAGCAGTCTACTCCCCGGACTAGCGGGAGTTTGGGAGCAGTTCTTC
NA	TRBV5-4	TRBJ1-2	NA	CASSLTANYGYTF	TGTGCCAGCAGCTTGACAGCTAACTATGGCTACACCTTC
NA	TRBV4-2	TRBJ2-7	NA	CASSPEAPGVYEQYF	TGTGCCAGCAGCCCCGAGGCACCGGGAGTCTACGAGCAGTACTTC
NA	TRBV6-5	TRBJ2-5	NA	CASSFRAQGYQETQYF	TGTGCCAGCAGTTTTAGGGCCCAGGGTTACCAAGAGACCCAGTACTTC
NA	TRBV15	TRBJ2-7	NA	CATSRAGDSYEQYF	TGTGCCACCAGCAGAGCGGGGGACTCCTACGAGCAGTACTTC
NA	TRBV19	TRBJ2-3	TRBD2	CASSPGLAGDSYGDTQYF	TGTGCCAGTAGCCCCGGACTAGCGGGAGACTCATACGGGGATACGCAGTATTTT
NA	TRBV9	TRBJ2-1	TRBD2	CASSVALAGGPNPNEQFF	TGTGCCAGCAGCGTAGCTCTAGCGGGAGGGCCGAATCCCAATGAGCAGTTCTTC
NA	TRBV7-3	TRBJ2-7	NA	CASSSTSPFPTSYEQYF	TGTGCCAGCAGCTCTACCTCTCCCTTCCCCACGTCCTACGAGCAGTACTTC
NA	TRBV28	TRBJ1-2	NA	CASSTSLGTTEGGYTF	TGTGCCAGCAGTACGTCCCTCGGGACAACCGAAGGGGGCTACACCTTC
once	TRBV3-1/TRBV3-2	TRBJ2-5	TRBD1	CASSPRGLGETQYF	TGTGCCAGCAGCCCCAGGGGGCTCGGAGAGACCCAGTACTTC
NA	TRBV3-1/TRBV3-2	TRBJ2-1	NA	CASSPTVSSYNEQFF	TGTGCCAGCAGCCCCACCGTGAGCTCCTACAATGAGCAGTTCTTC
once	TRBV9	TRBJ2-1	TRBD2	CASSVGLAGGNEQFF	TGTGCCAGCAGCGTAGGACTAGCGGGAGGTAATGAGCAGTTCTTC
NA	TRBV15	TRBJ1-3	NA	CATSRASGGGNTIYF	TGTGCCACCAGCAGGGCCTCCGGGGGAGGAAACACCATATATTTT
NA	TRBV29-1	TRBJ2-4	NA	CSVEFVGVGAKNIQYF	TGCAGCGTTGAATTCGTAGGGGTGGGAGCCAAAAACATTCAGTACTTC
NA	TRBV10-1	TRBJ2-7	TRBD2	CASKIGTSVIYEQYF	TGCGCCAGCAAAATCGGGACTAGCGTTATCTACGAGCAGTACTTC
few	TRBV30	TRBJ1-1	NA	CACVTGSGSEAFF	TGTGCCTGTGTTACAGGGTCGGGTTCTGAAGCTTTCTTT
NA	TRBV7-9	TRBJ1-5	NA	CASSSLGQEDSNQPQHF	TGTGCCAGCAGCTCCCTTGGGCAGGAAGATTCTAATCAGCCCCAGCATTTT
once	TRBV13	TRBJ2-7	NA	CASSWRDAPYEQYF	TGTGCCAGCAGCTGGCGGGACGCTCCCTACGAGCAGTACTTC
NA	TRBV30	TRBJ1-2	TRBD1	CAWVNNRGTGYYGYTF	TGTGCCTGGGTTAACAATAGGGGGACAGGGTACTATGGCTACACCTTC
NA	TRBV6-2/TRBV6-3	TRBJ2-7	NA	CASSQLGRGRSYEQYF	TGTGCCAGCAGTCAACTGGGGCGAGGGAGGTCCTACGAGCAGTACTTC
NA	TRBV27	TRBJ2-5	TRBD1	CASSSNRGLRETQYF	TGTGCCAGCAGTAGCAACAGGGGGCTGCGGGAGACCCAGTACTTC
NA	TRBV2	TRBJ2-7	TRBD1	CASNRDRGSSYEQYF	TGTGCCAGCAACAGGGACAGGGGGAGTTCCTACGAGCAGTACTTC
few	TRBV6-5	TRBJ1-1	NA	CASRRSQGPNTEAFF	TGTGCCAGCAGACGCTCACAGGGCCCGAACACTGAAGCTTTCTTT
NA	TRBV7-9	TRBJ1-1	NA	CASSLPLMNTEAFF	TGTGCCAGCAGCTTACCCCTTATGAACACTGAAGCTTTCTTT
once	TRBV6-5	TRBJ2-7	TRBD1	CASSYSKDRGTYEQYF	TGTGCCAGCAGTTACTCGAAGGACAGGGGGACCTACGAGCAGTACTTC
NA	TRBV23-1	TRBJ1-5	NA	CASSFCTGQSDQPQHF	TGCGCCAGCTCTTTCTGTACAGGACAGTCGGATCAGCCCCAGCATTTT
NA	TRBV7-9	TRBJ2-5	TRBD2	CASNLAGQETQYF	TGTGCCAGCAATCTAGCGGGACAAGAGACCCAGTACTTC
NA	TRBV7-9	TRBJ1-2	NA	CASRAGEGDYGYTF	TGTGCCAGCAGGGCGGGCGAGGGGGACTATGGCTACACCTTC
NA	TRBV27	TRBJ2-7	NA	CASSRRDTNYEQYF	TGTGCCAGCAGCCGCCGGGACACGAACTACGAGCAGTACTTC
NA	TRBV5-1	TRBJ2-1	TRBD2	CASSLATRTSGRRSYNEQFF	TGCGCCAGCAGCTTGGCAACCAGGACTAGCGGGAGGAGGTCCTACAATGAGCAGTTCTTC
NA	TRBV5-4	TRBJ2-7	TRBD1	CASSSNRDRAYEQYF	TGTGCCAGCAGTTCGAACCGGGACAGGGCCTACGAGCAGTACTTC
NA	TRBV28	TRBJ1-5	TRBD1	CASSAGTGGQPQHF	TGTGCCAGCAGTGCCGGGACAGGGGGCCAGCCCCAGCATTTT
NA	TRBV7-6	TRBJ2-7	TRBD2	CASSLASGRSTYEQYF	TGTGCCAGCAGCTTAGCGAGCGGGAGGTCTACCTACGAGCAGTACTTC
NA	TRBV18	TRBJ1-2	NA	CASFLWGQRDGYTF	TGTGCCAGCTTCCTTTGGGGGCAAAGGGACGGCTACACCTTC
NA	TRBV10-3	TRBJ2-3	TRBD1	CAISEDRGPDTQYF	TGTGCCATCAGTGAGGACAGGGGACCAGATACGCAGTATTTT
NA	TRBV11-2	TRBJ1-2	TRBD1	CASSLDRGYGYTF	TGTGCCAGCAGCCTCGACAGGGGCTATGGCTACACCTTC
NA	TRBV3-1/TRBV3-2	TRBJ1-1	NA	CASSLQGRATEAFF	TGTGCCAGCAGCCTACAGGGAAGGGCCACTGAAGCTTTCTTT
NA	TRBV29-1	TRBJ1-2	NA	CSVQRNRLNYGYTF	TGCAGCGTCCAGAGGAACCGTCTTAACTATGGCTACACCTTC
NA	TRBV18	TRBJ1-2	NA	CASSPLQALDGYTF	TGTGCCAGCTCACCCTTGCAAGCGTTGGATGGCTACACCTTC
NA	TRBV7-3	TRBJ2-2	TRBD2	CASSPPGTSGTGELFF	TGTGCCAGCAGCCCCCCCGGGACTAGCGGGACCGGGGAGCTGTTTTTT
NA	TRBV10-3	TRBJ2-3	TRBD1	CAISDTRGTYTDTQYF	TGTGCCATCAGCGACACCAGGGGGACCTACACAGATACGCAGTATTTT
NA	TRBV11-2	TRBJ1-3	NA	CASSLDRAGDTIYF	TGTGCCAGCAGCTTAGATCGCGCGGGTGACACCATATATTTT
NA	TRBV7-3	TRBJ2-1	NA	CASSLTLRGLTPNNEQFF	TGTGCCAGCAGCTTAACGTTGCGGGGCCTCACTCCCAACAATGAGCAGTTCTTC
NA	TRBV11-2	TRBJ1-3	TRBD1	CASSWPGQGTGNTIYF	TGTGCCAGCAGCTGGCCGGGACAGGGGACTGGAAACACCATATATTTT
few	TRBV28	TRBJ2-7	NA	CASSAAYPTYEQYF	TGTGCCAGCAGTGCGGCCTACCCAACCTACGAGCAGTACTTC